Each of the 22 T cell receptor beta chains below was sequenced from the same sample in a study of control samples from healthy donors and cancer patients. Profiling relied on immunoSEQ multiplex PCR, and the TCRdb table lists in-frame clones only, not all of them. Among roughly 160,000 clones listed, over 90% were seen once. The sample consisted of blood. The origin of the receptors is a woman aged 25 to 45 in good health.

The CDR3 spells CASKVNTEAFF. CDR3 sequence (DNA): TGTGCCAGCAAGGTGAACACTGAAGCTTTCTTT. The chain employs TRBV28 and TRBJ1-1; no definite D call. V was trimmed by 7 bases and J by 0 bases, leaving 3 bases between them. Germline lookup yields CDR1 MDHEN and CDR2 SYDVKM. CDR3 size: 11 residues.

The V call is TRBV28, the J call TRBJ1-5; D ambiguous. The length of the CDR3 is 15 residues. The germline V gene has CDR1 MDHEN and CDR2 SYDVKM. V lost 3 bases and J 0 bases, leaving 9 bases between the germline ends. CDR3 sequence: CASSFSTASNQPQHF. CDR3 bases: TGTGCCAGCAGTTTTTCGACGGCTAGCAATCAGCCCCAGCATTTT. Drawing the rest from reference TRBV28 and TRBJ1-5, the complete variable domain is DVKVTQSSRYLVKRTGEKVFLECVQDMDHENMFWYRQDPGLGLRLIYFSYDVKMKEKGDIPEGYSVSREKKERFSLILESASTNQTSMYLCASSFSTASNQPQHFGDGTRLSIL.

CDR3: CASSYRDSSYEQYF. For the CDR3, the DNA is TGTGCCAGCAGTTACCGGGACAGCTCCTACGAGCAGTACTTC. The gene calls are TRBV6-6 and TRBJ2-7, with 7 bases that match TRBD1. V gave up 2 bases and J gave up 0 bases; unmatched junction bases: 1. The CDR3 has 14 residues. Germline CDR1 is MNHNY and CDR2 is SVGAGI (reference sequence).

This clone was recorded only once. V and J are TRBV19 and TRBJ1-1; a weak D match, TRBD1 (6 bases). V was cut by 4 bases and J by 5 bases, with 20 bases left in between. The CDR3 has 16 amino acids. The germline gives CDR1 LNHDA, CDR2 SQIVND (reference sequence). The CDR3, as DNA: TGTGCCAGTAGTACCCACCGCGGGGGGCGGGGGACTGAAGCTTTCTTT. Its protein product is CASSTHRGGRGTEAFF.

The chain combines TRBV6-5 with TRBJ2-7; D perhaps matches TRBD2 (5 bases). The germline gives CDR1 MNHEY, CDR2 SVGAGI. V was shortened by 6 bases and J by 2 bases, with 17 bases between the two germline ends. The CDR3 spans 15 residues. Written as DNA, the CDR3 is TGTGCCAGCAGGAGATTGGGAGAGATACCCTACGAGCAGTACTTC. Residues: CASRRLGEIPYEQYF.

The CDR3 bases are TGTGCCAGCAGCTTAATCCAGGTCGCGAACACCGGGGAGCTGTTTTTT. Protein product: CASSLIQVANTGELFF. V gene TRBV7-9 combines with J gene TRBJ2-2, with D unclear. The V gene's germline CDR1 is SEHNR and CDR2 FQNEAQ (reference sequence). Trimming took off 2 bases at V and 0 bases at J, with 10 bases between the two ends. The CDR3 consists of 16 residues.

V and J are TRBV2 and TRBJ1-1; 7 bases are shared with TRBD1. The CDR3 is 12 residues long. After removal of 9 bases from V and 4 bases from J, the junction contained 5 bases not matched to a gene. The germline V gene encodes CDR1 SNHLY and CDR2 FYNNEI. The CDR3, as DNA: TGTGCCAGAGGGGGCTTGGGCACTGAAGCTTTCTTT. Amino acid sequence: CARGGLGTEAFF.

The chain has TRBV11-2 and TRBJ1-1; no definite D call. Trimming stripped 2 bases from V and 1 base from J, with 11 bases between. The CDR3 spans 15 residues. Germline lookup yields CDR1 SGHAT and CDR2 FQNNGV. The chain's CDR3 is CASSLQPHQNTEAFF. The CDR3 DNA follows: TGTGCCAGCAGCTTACAACCACATCAGAACACTGAAGCTTTCTTT.

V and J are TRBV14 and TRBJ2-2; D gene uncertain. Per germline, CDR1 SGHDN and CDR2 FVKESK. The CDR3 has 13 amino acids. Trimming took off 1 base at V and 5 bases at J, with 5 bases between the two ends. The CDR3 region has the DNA TGTGCCAGCAGCCAAGTTGGGACCGGGGAGCTGTTTTTT. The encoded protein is CASSQVGTGELFF.

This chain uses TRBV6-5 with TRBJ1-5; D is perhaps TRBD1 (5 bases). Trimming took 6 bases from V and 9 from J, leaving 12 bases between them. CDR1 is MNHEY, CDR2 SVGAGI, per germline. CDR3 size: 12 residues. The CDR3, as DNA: TGTGCCAGCAGGGTACTTGGGGGGCCCCAGCATTTT. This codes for CASRVLGGPQHF.

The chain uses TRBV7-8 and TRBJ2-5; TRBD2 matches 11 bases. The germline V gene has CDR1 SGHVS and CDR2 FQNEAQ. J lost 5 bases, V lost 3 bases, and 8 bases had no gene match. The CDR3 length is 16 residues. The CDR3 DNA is TGTGCCAGCAGCTTTAGCGGGAGGGCCGTGGGGGAGACCCAGTACTTC. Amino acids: CASSFSGRAVGETQYF. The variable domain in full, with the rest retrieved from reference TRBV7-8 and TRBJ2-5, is GAGVSQSPRYKVAKRGQDVALRCDPISGHVSLFWYQQALGQGPEFLTYFQNEAQLDKSGLPSDRFFAERPEGSVSTLKIQRTQQEDSAVYLCASSFSGRAVGETQYFGPGTRLLVL.

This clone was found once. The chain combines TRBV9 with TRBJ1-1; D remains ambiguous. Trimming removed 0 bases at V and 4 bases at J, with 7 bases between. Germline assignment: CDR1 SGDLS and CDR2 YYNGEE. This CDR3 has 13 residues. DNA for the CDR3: TGTGCCAGCAGCGTAGCGGGATTCACTGAAGCTTTCTTT. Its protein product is CASSVAGFTEAFF.

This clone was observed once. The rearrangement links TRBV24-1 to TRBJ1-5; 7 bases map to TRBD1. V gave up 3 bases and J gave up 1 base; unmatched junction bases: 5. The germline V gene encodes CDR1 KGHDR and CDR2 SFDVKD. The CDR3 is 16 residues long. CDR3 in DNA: TGTGCCACCAGTGATACCAGCAGGGGGAGCAATCAGCCCCAGCATTTT. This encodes CATSDTSRGSNQPQHF.

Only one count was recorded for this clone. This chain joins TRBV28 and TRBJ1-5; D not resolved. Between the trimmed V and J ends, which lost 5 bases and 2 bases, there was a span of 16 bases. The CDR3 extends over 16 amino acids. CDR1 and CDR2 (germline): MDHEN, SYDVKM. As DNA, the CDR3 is TGTGCCAGCAGTCCCTCCCCATCTAGGGGCAATCAGCCCCAGCATTTT. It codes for CASSPSPSRGNQPQHF.

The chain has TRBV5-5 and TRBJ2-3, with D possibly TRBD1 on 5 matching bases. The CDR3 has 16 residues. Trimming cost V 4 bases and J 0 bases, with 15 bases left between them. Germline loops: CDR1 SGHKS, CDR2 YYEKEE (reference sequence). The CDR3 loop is CASSRARGSSTDTQYF. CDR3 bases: TGTGCCAGCAGCAGAGCTAGGGGATCTAGCACAGATACGCAGTATTTT.

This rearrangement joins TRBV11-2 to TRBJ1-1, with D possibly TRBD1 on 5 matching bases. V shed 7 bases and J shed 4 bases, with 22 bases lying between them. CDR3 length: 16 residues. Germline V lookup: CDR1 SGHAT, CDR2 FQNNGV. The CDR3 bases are TGTGCCAGCAAATCTAATGTATTCAGGGTGGCCACTGAAGCTTTCTTT. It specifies CASKSNVFRVATEAFF.

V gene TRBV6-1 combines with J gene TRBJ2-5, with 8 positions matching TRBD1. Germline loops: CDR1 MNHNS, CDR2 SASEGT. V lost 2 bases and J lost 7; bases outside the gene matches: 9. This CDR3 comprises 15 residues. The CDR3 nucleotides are TGTGCCAGCAGTGAACGGGACAGGCTATGGGGGACCCAGTACTTC. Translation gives CASSERDRLWGTQYF.

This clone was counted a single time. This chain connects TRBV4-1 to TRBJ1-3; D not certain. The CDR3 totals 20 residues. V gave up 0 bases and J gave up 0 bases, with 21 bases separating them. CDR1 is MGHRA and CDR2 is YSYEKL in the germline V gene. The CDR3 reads CASSQDGPSGSLSSGNTIYF. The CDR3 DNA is TGCGCCAGCAGCCAAGATGGGCCAAGTGGCAGCCTTTCCTCTGGAAACACCATATATTTT.

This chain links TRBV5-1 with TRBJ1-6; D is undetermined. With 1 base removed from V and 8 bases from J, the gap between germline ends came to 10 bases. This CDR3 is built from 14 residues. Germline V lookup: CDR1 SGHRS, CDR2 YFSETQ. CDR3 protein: CASSLWQNHSPLHF. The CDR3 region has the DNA TGCGCCAGCAGCTTGTGGCAGAACCATTCACCCCTCCACTTT.

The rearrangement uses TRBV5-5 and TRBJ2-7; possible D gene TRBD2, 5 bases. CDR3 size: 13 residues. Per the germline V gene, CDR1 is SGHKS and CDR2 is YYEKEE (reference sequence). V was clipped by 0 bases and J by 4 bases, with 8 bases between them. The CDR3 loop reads CASSLDPGYEQYF. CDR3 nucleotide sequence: TGTGCCAGCAGCTTGGACCCGGGATACGAGCAGTACTTC. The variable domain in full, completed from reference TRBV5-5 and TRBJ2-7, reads DAGVTQSPTHLIKTRGQQVTLRCSPISGHKSVSWYQQVLGQGPQFIFQYYEKEERGRGNFPDRFSARQFPNYSSELNVNALLLGDSALYLCASSLDPGYEQYFGPGTRLTVT.

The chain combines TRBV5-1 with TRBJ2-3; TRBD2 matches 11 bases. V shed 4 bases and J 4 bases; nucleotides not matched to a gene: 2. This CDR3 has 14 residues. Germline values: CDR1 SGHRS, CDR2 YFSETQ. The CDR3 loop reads CASSQTSGADTQYF. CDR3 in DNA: TGCGCCAGCAGCCAGACTAGCGGGGCAGATACGCAGTATTTT.

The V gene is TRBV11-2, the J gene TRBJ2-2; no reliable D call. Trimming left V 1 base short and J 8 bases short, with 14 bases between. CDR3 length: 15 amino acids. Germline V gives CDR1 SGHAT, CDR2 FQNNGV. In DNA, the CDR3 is TGTGCCAGCAGCTTAGTGGCCCGGGCCGTAGGGGAGCTGTTTTTT. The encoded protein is CASSLVARAVGELFF.